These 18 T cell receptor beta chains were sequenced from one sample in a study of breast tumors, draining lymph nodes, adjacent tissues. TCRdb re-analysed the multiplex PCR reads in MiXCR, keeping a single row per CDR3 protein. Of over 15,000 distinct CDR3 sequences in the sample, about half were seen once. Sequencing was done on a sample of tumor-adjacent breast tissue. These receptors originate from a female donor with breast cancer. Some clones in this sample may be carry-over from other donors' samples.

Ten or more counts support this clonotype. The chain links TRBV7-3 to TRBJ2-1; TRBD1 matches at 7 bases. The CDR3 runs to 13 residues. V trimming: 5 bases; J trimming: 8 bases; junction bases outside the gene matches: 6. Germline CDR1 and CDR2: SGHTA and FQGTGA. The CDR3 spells CASSRDRTDEQFF. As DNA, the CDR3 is TGTGCCAGCAGCCGGGACAGAACAGATGAGCAGTTCTTC.

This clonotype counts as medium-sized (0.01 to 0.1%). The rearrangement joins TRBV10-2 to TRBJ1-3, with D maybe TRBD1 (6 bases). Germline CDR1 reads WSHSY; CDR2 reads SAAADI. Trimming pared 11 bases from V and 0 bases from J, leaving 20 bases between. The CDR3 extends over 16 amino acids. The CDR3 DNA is TGCGCCTCCACTACGGGCGGGGGCAACTCTGGAAACACCATATATTTT. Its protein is CASTTGGGNSGNTIYF.

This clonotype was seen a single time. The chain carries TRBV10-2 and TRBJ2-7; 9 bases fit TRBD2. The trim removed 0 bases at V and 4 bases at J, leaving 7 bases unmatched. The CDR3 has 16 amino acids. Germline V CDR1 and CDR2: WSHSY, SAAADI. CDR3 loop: CASSESPGLATYEQYF. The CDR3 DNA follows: TGCGCCAGCAGTGAGTCCCCGGGACTAGCTACGTACGAGCAGTACTTC.

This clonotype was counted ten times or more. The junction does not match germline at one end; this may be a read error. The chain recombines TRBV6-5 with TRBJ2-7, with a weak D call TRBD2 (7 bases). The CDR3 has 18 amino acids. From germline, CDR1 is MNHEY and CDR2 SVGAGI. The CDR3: CASSHSRRGGRSSYEQYF. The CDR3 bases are TGTGCCAGCAGTCACTCGCGTAGGGGGGGCAGGAGCTCCTACGAGCAGTACTTC.

CDR3 DNA: TGCAGTGCTAGAGATGGGGGAGAGACCCAGCATTTT. Translating it yields CSARDGGETQHF. V is TRBV20-1 and J is TRBJ1-5, with D maybe TRBD1 (5 bases). This CDR3 is built from 12 residues. The germline CDR1 and CDR2 sequences are DFQATT and SNEGSKA (reference sequence). V lost 0 bases to trimming and J lost 11 bases, with 11 bases between them.

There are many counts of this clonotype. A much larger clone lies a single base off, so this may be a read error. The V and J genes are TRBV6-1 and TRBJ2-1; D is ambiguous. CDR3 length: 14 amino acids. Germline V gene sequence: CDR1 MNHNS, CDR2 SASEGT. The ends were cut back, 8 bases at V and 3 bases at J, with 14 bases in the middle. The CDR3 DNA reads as TGTGCCAGCGGGCTAGAGGTCTTCTACAATGAGCAGTTCTTC. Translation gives CASGLEVFYNEQFF.

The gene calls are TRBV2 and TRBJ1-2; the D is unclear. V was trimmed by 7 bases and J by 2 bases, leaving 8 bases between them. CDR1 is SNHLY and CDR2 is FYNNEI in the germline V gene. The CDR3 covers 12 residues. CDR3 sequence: CASMGTNYGYTF. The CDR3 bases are TGTGCCAGCATGGGAACCAACTATGGCTACACCTTC.

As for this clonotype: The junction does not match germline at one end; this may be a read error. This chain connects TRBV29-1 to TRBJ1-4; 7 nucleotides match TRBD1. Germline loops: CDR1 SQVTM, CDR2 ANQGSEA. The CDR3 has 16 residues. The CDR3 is CSAYRGPHVNNKKLFF. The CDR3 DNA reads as TGCAGCGCCTACAGGGGACCCCACGTAAATAATAAAAAACTGTTTTTT.

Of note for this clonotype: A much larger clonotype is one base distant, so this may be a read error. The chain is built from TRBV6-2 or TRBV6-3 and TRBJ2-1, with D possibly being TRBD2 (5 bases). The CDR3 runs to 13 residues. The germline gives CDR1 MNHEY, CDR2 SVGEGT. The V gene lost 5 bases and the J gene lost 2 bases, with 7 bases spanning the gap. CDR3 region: CASSLRAYNEQFF. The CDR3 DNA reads TGTGCCAGCAGTCTGCGGGCCTACAATGAGCAGTTCTTC.

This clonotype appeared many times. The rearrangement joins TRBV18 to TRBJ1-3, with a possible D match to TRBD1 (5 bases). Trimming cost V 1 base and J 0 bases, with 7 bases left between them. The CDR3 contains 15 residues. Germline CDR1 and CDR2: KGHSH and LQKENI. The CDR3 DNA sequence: TGTGCCAGCTCACCACAGACAGACTCTGGAAACACCATATATTTT. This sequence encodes CASSPQTDSGNTIYF.

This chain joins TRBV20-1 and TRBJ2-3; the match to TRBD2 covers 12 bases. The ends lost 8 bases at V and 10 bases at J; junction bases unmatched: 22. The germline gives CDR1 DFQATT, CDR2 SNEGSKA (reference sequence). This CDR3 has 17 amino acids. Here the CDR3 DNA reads TGCAGTTCCTACCCCGGGACTAGCGGGTCCCCCACGTTCGCGCAGTATTTT. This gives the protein CSSYPGTSGSPTFAQYF.

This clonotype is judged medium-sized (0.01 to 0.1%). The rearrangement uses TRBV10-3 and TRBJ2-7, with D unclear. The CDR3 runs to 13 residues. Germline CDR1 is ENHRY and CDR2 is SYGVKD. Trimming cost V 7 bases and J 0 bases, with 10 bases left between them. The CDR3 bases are TGTGCCATCACACCCGGAAGCTCCTACGAGCAGTACTTC. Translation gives CAITPGSSYEQYF.

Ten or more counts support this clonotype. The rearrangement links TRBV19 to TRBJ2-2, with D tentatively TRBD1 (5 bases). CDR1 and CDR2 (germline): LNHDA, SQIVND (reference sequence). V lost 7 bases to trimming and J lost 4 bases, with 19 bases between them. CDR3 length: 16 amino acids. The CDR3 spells CASTPDMRYRTGELFF. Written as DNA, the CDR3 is TGTGCCAGTACCCCGGACATGCGGTATCGCACCGGGGAGCTGTTTTTT.

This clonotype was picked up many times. The CDR3 DNA reads as TGTGCCATCAGAAAGCGGGACGACACCGGGGAGCTGTTTTTT. Translation: CAIRKRDDTGELFF. V is TRBV10-3 and J is TRBJ2-2; 7 bases fit TRBD2. The CDR3 sequence is 14 residues long. The ends lost 6 bases at V and 3 bases at J; junction bases unmatched: 4. CDR1 is ENHRY and CDR2 is SYGVKD in the germline V gene.

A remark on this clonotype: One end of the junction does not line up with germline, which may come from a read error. CDR3 bases: TGTGCCAGCAGCCTTAACCCCGGGAGGAACTACGAGCAGCACTTC. It is translated as CASSLNPGRNYEQHF. V is TRBV7-9 and J is TRBJ2-7; TRBD2 agrees at 7 bases. CDR1 and CDR2 (germline): SEHNR, FQNEAQ (reference sequence). The CDR3 length is 15 residues.

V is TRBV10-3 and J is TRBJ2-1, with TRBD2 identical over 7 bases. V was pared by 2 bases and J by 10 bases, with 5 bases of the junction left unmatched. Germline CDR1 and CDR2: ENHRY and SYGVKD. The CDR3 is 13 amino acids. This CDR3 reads CAISELSSGEQFF. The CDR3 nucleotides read TGTGCCATCAGTGAGCTGTCTAGCGGAGAGCAGTTCTTC.

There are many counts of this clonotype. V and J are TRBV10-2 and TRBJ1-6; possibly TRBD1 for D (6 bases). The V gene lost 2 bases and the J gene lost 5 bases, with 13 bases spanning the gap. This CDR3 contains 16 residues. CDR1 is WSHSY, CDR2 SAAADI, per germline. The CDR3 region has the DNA TGCGCCAGCAGTGAGCGGGGGGCTCAGGATAATTCACCCCTCCACTTT. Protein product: CASSERGAQDNSPLHF.

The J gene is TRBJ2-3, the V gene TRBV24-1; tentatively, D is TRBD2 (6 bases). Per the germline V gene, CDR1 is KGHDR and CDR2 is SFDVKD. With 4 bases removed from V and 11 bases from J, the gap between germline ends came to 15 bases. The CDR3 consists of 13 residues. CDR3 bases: TGTGCCACCAGTGACCCCTCCGGGAGTGAGCAGTATTTT. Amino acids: CATSDPSGSEQYF.